Given below is one T cell receptor beta chain in context. Its target is not known. This record comes from a study of T cell repertoires in cytomegalovirus infection. Study-level findings and limits: Clonotypes of TCR beta that were HLA-C-restricted and CMV-specific dominated the ex vivo response. Carriers of CMV plus the relevant HLA were identified by cumulative public TCR beta family frequency.

TCRdb redid the calling of the reads with MiXCR, one entry per CDR3 protein. The data hold 150,000 to 200,000 distinct CDR3 sequences, with roughly 20% observed a single time. CDR1 LGHNA and CDR2 YSLEER come from the germline V gene. V lost 6 bases and J lost 1, with 13 bases in between. CDR3 size: 15 residues. Material: CD8+ T cells from cultured PBMCs, obtained from culture after CMV antigen stimulation. This TCR came from a human donor in good health (CMV status not recorded). Some clones in this sample may be carry-over from other donors' samples. J is TRBJ2-1 and V is TRBV4-3, with D maybe TRBD2 (5 bases). The CDR3 is CASSTRASSYNEQFF. CDR3 in DNA: TGCGCCAGCAGTACTAGGGCGTCGTCCTACAATGAGCAGTTCTTC.